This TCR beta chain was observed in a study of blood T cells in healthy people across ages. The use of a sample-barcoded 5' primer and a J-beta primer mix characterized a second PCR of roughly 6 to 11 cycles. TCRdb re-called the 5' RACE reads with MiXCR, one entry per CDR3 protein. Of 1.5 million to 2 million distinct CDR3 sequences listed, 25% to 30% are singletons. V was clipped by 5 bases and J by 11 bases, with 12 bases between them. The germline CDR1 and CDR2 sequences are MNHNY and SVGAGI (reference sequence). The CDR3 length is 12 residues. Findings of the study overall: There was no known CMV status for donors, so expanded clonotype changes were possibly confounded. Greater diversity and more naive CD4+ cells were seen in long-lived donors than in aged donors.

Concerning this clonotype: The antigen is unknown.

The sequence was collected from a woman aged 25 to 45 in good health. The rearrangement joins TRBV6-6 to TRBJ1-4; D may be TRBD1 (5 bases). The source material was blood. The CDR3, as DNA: TGTGCCAGCAGTGACGCCCCAGGGAAACTGTTTTTT. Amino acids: CASSDAPGKLFF.